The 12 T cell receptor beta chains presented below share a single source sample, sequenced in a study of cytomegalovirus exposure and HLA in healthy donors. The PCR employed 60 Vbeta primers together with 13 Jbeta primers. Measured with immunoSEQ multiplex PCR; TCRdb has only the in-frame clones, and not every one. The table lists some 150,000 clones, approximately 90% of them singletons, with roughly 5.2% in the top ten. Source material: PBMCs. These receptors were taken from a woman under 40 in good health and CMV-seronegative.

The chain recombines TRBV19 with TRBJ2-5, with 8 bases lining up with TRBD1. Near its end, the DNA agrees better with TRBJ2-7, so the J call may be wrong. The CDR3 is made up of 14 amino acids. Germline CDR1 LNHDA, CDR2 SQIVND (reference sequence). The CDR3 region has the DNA TGTGCCAGTAGTCGGACAGGGTCAACCTACGAGCAGTACTTC. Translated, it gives CASSRTGSTYEQYF.

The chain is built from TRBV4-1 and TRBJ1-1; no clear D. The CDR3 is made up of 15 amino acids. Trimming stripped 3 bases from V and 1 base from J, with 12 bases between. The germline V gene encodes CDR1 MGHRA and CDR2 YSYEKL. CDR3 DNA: TGCGCCAGCAGCCACGGTAGGGAGGGGAACACTGAAGCTTTCTTT. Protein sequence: CASSHGREGNTEAFF.

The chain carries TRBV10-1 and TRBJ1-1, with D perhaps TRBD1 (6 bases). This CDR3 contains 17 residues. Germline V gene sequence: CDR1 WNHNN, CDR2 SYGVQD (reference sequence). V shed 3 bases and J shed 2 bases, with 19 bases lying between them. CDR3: CASSDRNNRAFNTEAFF. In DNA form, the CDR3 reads TGCGCCAGCAGTGACCGCAATAACAGGGCCTTCAACACTGAAGCTTTCTTT.

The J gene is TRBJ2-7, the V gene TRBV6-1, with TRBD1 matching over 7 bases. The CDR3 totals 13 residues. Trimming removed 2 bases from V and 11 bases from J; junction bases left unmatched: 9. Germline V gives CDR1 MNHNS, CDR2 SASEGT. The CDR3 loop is CASSERQGRIEYF. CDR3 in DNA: TGTGCCAGCAGTGAACGACAGGGAAGGATTGAGTACTTC.

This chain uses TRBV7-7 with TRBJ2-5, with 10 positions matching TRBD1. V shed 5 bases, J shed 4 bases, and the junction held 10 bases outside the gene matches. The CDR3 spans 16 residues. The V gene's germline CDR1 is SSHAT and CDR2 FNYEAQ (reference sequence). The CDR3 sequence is CASSTSGQGYGETQYF. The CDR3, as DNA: TGTGCCAGCAGCACCTCGGGACAGGGGTACGGAGAGACCCAGTACTTC. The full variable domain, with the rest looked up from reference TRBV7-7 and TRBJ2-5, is GAGVSQSPRYKVTKRGQDVTLRCDPISSHATLYWYQQALGQGPEFLTYFNYEAQPDKSGLPSDRFSAERPEGSISTLTIQRTEQRDSAMYRCASSTSGQGYGETQYFGPGTRLLVL.

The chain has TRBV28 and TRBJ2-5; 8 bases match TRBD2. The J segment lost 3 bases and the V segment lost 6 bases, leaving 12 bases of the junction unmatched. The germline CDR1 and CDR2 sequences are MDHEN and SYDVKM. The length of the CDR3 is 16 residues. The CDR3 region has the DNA TGTGCCAGCAGCCCCCACGGGGGGGCCTTGGAAGAGACCCAGTACTTC. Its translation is CASSPHGGALEETQYF.

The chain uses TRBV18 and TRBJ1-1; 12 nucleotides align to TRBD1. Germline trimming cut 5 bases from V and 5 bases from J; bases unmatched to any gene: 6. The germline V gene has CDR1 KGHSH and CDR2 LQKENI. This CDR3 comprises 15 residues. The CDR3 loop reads CASSGTGGWLTEAFF. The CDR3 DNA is TGTGCCAGCTCAGGGACAGGGGGCTGGCTGACTGAAGCTTTCTTT. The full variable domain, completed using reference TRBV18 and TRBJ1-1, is NAGVMQNPRHLVRRRGQEARLRCSPMKGHSHVYWYRQLPEEGLKFMVYLQKENIIDESGMPKERFSAEFPKEGPSILRIQQVVRGDSAAYFCASSGTGGWLTEAFFGQGTRLTVV.

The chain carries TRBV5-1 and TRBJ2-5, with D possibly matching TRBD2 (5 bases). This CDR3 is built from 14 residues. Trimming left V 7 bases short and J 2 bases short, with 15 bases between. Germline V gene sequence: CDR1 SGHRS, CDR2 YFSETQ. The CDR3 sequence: CASAAGLRQETQYF. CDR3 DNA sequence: TGCGCCAGCGCCGCTGGACTGCGACAAGAGACCCAGTACTTC.

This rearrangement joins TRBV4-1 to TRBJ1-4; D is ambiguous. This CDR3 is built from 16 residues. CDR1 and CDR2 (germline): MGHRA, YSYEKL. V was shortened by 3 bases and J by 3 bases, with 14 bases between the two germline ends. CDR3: CASSQAPGVSNEKLFF. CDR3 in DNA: TGCGCCAGCAGCCAGGCCCCCGGGGTGTCTAATGAAAAACTGTTTTTT.

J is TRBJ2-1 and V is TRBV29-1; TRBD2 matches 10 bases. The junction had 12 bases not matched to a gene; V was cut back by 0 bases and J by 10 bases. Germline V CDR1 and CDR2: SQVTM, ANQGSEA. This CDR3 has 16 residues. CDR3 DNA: TGCAGCGTTGAAGATGGACGCCTAGCGGGAGTAGGGGAGCAGTTCTTC. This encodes CSVEDGRLAGVGEQFF.

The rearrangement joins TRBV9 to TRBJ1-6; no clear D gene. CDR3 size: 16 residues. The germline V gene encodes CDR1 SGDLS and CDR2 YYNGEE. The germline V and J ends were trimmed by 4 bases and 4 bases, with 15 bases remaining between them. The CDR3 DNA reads TGTGCCAGCAGCCCCGATAACTTCCTTTATAATTCACCCCTCCACTTT. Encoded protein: CASSPDNFLYNSPLHF.

CDR3 in DNA: TGTGCCACCAGCGTCCCCGGGCGGGAGGTCTACAATGAGCAGTTCTTC. It is translated as CATSVPGREVYNEQFF. This chain links TRBV15 with TRBJ2-1, with 8 bases matching TRBD2. Germline CDR1 LNHNV, CDR2 YYDKDF (reference sequence). The CDR3 loop spans 16 amino acids. Losses at the gene ends were 5 bases for V and 3 bases for J; bases not matched to a gene: 9.